The source of this T cell receptor (beta chain) is a study of blood T cell repertoires in COVID-19. This clone was seen only once. Assay: immunoSEQ multiplex PCR; the TCRdb copy retains only in-frame clones and omits some. Altogether about 120,000 clones are present, 75% to 90% being singletons, with the ten largest covering about 5.5%. The V end lost 0 bases, the J end lost 7 bases, and 13 bases lay between the germline ends. This CDR3 spans 15 amino acids. CDR1 is LGHDT and CDR2 is YNNKEL in the germline V gene (reference sequence). The clonotype comes from a woman in her sixties with COVID-19, enrolled during active disease. Sequenced material: peripheral blood. This sequence joins TRBV3-1 (or the pseudogene TRBV3-2) and TRBJ1-5, with D unresolved. CDR3 residues: CASSQDTSMAQPQHF. CDR3 nucleotide sequence: TGTGCCAGCAGCCAAGACACCTCCATGGCCCAGCCCCAGCATTTT.